The clone carrying this T cell receptor beta chain was found many times. MiXCR, run by TCRdb on the 5' RACE reads, gives a single entry per CDR3 protein. The sample records around 330,000 distinct CDR3 sequences, roughly 3.5% being singletons. The data are from a study of T cells after yellow fever vaccination. The germline V gene has CDR1 GTSNPN and CDR2 SVGIG (reference sequence). The CDR3 runs to 11 residues. The ends were cut back, 0 bases at V and 4 bases at J, with 1 base in the middle. This specimen was PBMCs, taken on the day of the yellow fever booster vaccination. The chain recombines TRBV30 with TRBJ1-3, with D unclear. The source is a young man who received the YFV17D yellow fever vaccine. The CDR3 nucleotides are TGTGCCTGGAGTGTAGGAAACACCATATATTTT. Residues: CAWSVGNTIYF.